A selection of T cell receptor beta chains follows, all from one sample in a study of control samples from healthy donors and cancer patients. Repertoires were generated with immunoSEQ multiplex PCR, while TCRdb's copy carries only in-frame clones and drops some. Of about 30,000 clones listed, roughly 89% are singletons. Sequencing was done on a sample of PBMCs. The source of these receptors is a middle-aged man with lung cancer. The conserved cysteine and the conserved F or W are not part of the CDR3 here.

J: TRBJ2-1; V: TRBV4-1; CDR3: ASSQETGGTYNEQF
J: TRBJ1-2; V: TRBV28; CDR3: ASSFSTDVYGYT
J: TRBJ2-7; V: TRBV14; CDR3: ASSLSLYEQY
J: TRBJ1-2; V: TRBV9; CDR3: ASSVWPGQYGYT
J: TRBJ1-1; V: TRBV19; CDR3: ASSIGRANTEAF
J: TRBJ2-7; V: TRBV4-3; CDR3: ASSQGLTSPYEQY
J: TRBJ1-5; V: TRBV18; CDR3: ASSSQGGGGNQPQH
J: TRBJ1-4; V: TRBV6-5; CDR3: ASSYRGLEKLF
J: TRBJ2-7; V: TRBV19; CDR3: ASSIRALKGGEQY
J: TRBJ1-4; V: TRBV29-1; CDR3: SVEGTGDNEKLF
J: TRBJ1-1; V: TRBV18; CDR3: ASSPTIYRGRNTEAF
J: TRBJ2-1; V: TRBV4-1; CDR3: ASSQTSTTSGGRDEQF
J: TRBJ1-2; V: TRBV19; CDR3: ASSIDWSSNYGYT
J: TRBJ1-1; V: TRBV12-5; CDR3: ASGPYVSVGGEAF
J: TRBJ1-1; V: TRBV2; CDR3: ASSEQENTEAF
J: TRBJ1-4; V: TRBV24-1; CDR3: ASQRGFNEKLF
J: TRBJ2-3; V: TRBV12-3/TRBV12-4; CDR3: ASSGDLGTQY
J: TRBJ1-1; V: TRBV7-3; CDR3: ASSSSGPEAF
J: TRBJ2-1; V: TRBV9; CDR3: ASSVQLAGAREEQF
J: TRBJ1-5; V: TRBV18; CDR3: ASSVGSGAQQPQH
J: TRBJ2-7; V: TRBV9; CDR3: ASSVGGQGADEQY
J: TRBJ1-4; V: TRBV15; CDR3: ATSREGTGRGEKLF
J: TRBJ1-1; V: TRBV7-3; CDR3: ASSFGRGQAEAF
J: TRBJ1-1; V: TRBV18; CDR3: ASSRGAGGTEAF
J: TRBJ1-2; V: TRBV5-6; CDR3: ASSPRGYGYT
J: TRBJ2-7; V: TRBV6-2/TRBV6-3; CDR3: ASSPQHSAPSVLQRGGRYEQY
J: TRBJ1-3; V: TRBV9; CDR3: ASSIGQNSGNTIY
J: TRBJ1-6; V: TRBV2; CDR3: AGRKESNSPLH
J: TRBJ2-7; V: TRBV27; CDR3: ASGGGGYEQY
J: TRBJ1-2; V: TRBV28; CDR3: ASSLSWKIGYGYT
J: TRBJ2-3; V: TRBV10-3; CDR3: AISELTGTDTQY
J: TRBJ2-1; V: TRBV5-4; CDR3: ASRLTGTPNNEQF
J: TRBJ1-6; V: TRBV6-5; CDR3: ASRTAGGSPLH
J: TRBJ2-5; V: TRBV3-1/TRBV3-2; CDR3: ASSQVGLVETQY
J: TRBJ1-4; V: TRBV19; CDR3: ASSPGATNEKLF
J: TRBJ2-7; V: TRBV6-5; CDR3: ASSRTGLVEQY
J: TRBJ2-7; V: TRBV5-1; CDR3: ASSFVSSYEQY
J: TRBJ2-1; V: TRBV9; CDR3: ASSTYKRGDYQF
J: TRBJ2-1; V: TRBV24-1; CDR3: ATSDPTGKDNEQF
J: TRBJ2-1; V: TRBV7-2; CDR3: ASSLPPGSNEQF
J: TRBJ1-2; V: TRBV19; CDR3: ASSTGQGNGYT
J: TRBJ1-1; V: TRBV12-3/TRBV12-4; CDR3: ASSLQGYTEAF
J: TRBJ1-2; V: TRBV19; CDR3: ASTTGLQHYGYT
J: TRBJ2-1; V: TRBV19; CDR3: ASSNPTTYNEQF
J: TRBJ2-2; V: TRBV28; CDR3: ASSGTGWRTGELF
J: TRBJ2-1; V: TRBV5-4; CDR3: ASSRMGGSYNEQF
J: TRBJ1-2; V: TRBV27; CDR3: ASTTNRDDGYT
J: TRBJ1-1; V: TRBV28; CDR3: ASSGQLDIIRGTSTEAF
J: TRBJ1-5; V: TRBV7-8; CDR3: ASSPTPVRGSNQPQH
J: TRBJ2-7; V: TRBV12-3/TRBV12-4; CDR3: ASTIWGVYEQY
J: TRBJ1-1; V: TRBV7-9; CDR3: ASSLRTANTEAF
J: TRBJ2-1; V: TRBV7-2; CDR3: ASSLNPGVNEQF
J: TRBJ1-5; V: TRBV12-5; CDR3: ASGLGTGGADGNQPQH
J: TRBJ2-3; V: TRBV3-1/TRBV3-2; CDR3: ASSQGLAPPSTDTQY
J: TRBJ2-7; V: TRBV7-2; CDR3: ASSLIPGGTGGIYEQY
J: TRBJ2-5; V: TRBV19; CDR3: ASSTSGPTQY
J: TRBJ2-2; V: TRBV9; CDR3: ASSPSRTGGELF
J: TRBJ2-3; V: TRBV7-9; CDR3: ASSPLGLAGGDTQY
J: TRBJ1-1; V: TRBV14; CDR3: ASSQTGGSEAF
J: TRBJ1-2; V: TRBV18; CDR3: ASSPQGTGSPWGGYT